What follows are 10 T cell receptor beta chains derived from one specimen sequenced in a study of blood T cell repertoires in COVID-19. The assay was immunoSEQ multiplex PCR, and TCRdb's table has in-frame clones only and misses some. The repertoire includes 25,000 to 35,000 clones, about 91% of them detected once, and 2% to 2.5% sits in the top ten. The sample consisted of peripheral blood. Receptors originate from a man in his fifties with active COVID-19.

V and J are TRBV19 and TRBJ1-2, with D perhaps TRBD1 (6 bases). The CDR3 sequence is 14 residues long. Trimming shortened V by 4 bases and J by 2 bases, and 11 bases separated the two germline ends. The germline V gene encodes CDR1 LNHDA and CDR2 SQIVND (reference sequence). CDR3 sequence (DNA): TGTGCCAGTAGTAGTTCGCAGGGGAACTATGGCTACACCTTC. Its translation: CASSSSQGNYGYTF.

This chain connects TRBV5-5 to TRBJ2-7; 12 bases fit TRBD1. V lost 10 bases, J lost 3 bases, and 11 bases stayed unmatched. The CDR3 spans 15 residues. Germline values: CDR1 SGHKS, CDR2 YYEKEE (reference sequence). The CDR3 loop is CASTPGQGAFYEQYF. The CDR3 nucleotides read TGTGCCTCTACCCCGGGACAGGGGGCTTTCTACGAGCAGTACTTC.

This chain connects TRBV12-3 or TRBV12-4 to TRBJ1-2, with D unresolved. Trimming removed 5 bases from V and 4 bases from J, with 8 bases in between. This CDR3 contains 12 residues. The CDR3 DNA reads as TGTGCCAGCAGTAGCATAGTCTATGGCTACACCTTC. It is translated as CASSSIVYGYTF.

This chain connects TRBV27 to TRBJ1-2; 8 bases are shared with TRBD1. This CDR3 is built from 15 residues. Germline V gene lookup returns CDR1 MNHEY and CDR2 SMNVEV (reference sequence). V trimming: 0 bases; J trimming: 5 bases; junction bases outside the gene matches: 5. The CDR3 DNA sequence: TGTGCCAGCAGTTTATCGACAGGGGTGGGATATGGCTACACCTTC. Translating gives CASSLSTGVGYGYTF.

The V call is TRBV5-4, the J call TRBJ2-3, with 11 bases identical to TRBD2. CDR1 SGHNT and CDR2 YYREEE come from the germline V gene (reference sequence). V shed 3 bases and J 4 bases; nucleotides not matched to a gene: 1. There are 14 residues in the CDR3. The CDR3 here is CASSSTSGADTQYF. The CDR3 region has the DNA TGTGCCAGCAGCTCGACTAGCGGGGCAGATACGCAGTATTTT.

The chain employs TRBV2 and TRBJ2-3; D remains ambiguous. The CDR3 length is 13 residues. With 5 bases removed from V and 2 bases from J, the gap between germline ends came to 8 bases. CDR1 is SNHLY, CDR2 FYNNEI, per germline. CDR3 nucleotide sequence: TGTGCCAGCAGTAGACACAACACAGATACGCAGTATTTT. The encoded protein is CASSRHNTDTQYF. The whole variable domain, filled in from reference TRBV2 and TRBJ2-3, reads EPEVTQTPSHQVTQMGQEVILRCVPISNHLYFYWYRQILGQKVEFLVSFYNNEISEKSEIFDDQFSVERPDGSNFTLKIRSTKLEDSAMYFCASSRHNTDTQYFGPGTRLTVL.

CDR3 region: CASSLQGNTEAFF. In nucleotides, the CDR3 is TGTGCCAGCAGCTTACAGGGAAACACTGAAGCTTTCTTT. The chain employs TRBV7-2 and TRBJ1-1; D might be TRBD1 (5 bases). The CDR3 totals 13 residues. Trimming cost V 2 bases and J 2 bases, with 6 bases left between them. Germline V gene sequence: CDR1 SGHTA, CDR2 FQGNSA.

The chain's CDR3 is CASSPTGPNQPQHF. CDR3 sequence (DNA): TGTGCCAGTAGTCCGACAGGGCCCAATCAGCCCCAGCATTTT. The chain employs TRBV19 and TRBJ1-5, with 7 bases aligning to TRBD1. Germline V lookup: CDR1 LNHDA, CDR2 SQIVND (reference sequence). This CDR3 comprises 14 residues. Germline trimming cut 5 bases from V and 3 bases from J; bases unmatched to any gene: 4.

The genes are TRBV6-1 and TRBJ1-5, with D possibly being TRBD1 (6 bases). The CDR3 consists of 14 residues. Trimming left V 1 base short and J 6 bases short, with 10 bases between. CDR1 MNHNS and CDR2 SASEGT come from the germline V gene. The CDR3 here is CASSEVGGVQPQHF. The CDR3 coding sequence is TGTGCCAGCAGTGAAGTAGGGGGAGTTCAGCCCCAGCATTTT.

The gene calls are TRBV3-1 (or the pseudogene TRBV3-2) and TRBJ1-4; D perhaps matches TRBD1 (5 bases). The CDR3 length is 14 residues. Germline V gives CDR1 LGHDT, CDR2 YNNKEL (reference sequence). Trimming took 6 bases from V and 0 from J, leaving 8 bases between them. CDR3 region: CASRSDTTNEKLFF. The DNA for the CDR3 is TGTGCCAGCAGGTCGGACACAACTAATGAAAAACTGTTTTTT.